This entry concerns a single T cell receptor (beta chain). These data are taken from a study of regulatory T cells in long-lasting Graves disease. TCRdb analysed the reads with MiXCR anew, one entry per CDR3 protein. The sample gives approximately 1,000 distinct CDR3 sequences, under 80% of which show up once; 9.6% is in the top ten. After RNA was extracted from PBMCs, the TCR library was made from it. The TCR sequence derives from a woman between 35 and 50 years old with Graves disease. Sequenced here: peripheral blood mononuclear cells (PBMCs), sampled with antithyroid drug treatment, in newly diagnosed or persistent Graves disease (not recorded which).

The CDR3: CASSQERTVTDTQYF. CDR3 DNA sequence: TGCGCCAGCAGCCAAGAGCGAACAGTCACAGATACGCAGTATTTT. The V call is TRBV4-1, the J call TRBJ2-3; no definite D call. Germline lookup yields CDR1 MGHRA and CDR2 YSYEKL. V was shortened by 0 bases and J by 2 bases, with 9 bases between the two germline ends. This CDR3 comprises 15 residues.